Given below is one TCR beta chain in context. This sample was taken from a study of CD8 T cells in ankylosing spondylitis. MiXCR was run by TCRdb on the 5' RACE reads, yielding one entry per CDR3 protein. The sample lists about 300,000 distinct CDR3 sequences, around 21% occurring once. J was trimmed by 1 base and V by 6 bases; bases with no gene match: 6. Germline assignment: CDR1 KGHSH and CDR2 LQKENI. The CDR3 extends over 16 amino acids. The specimen sequenced was blood, either unsorted or a sorted T cell fraction (not recorded which). The genes are TRBV18 and TRBJ2-2; 9 bases map to TRBD2. The receptor was derived from a female donor with ankylosing spondylitis or in good health (not recorded which). The CDR3 is CASSSTSGQNTGELFF. CDR3 coding DNA: TGTGCCAGCTCCTCTACTAGCGGGCAGAACACCGGGGAGCTGTTTTTT.